The clone carrying this T cell receptor (beta chain) showed up just once. Antigen specificity is unknown. The CDR3 has 12 residues. V lost 8 bases and J lost 6; bases outside the gene matches: 1. CDR1 and CDR2 (germline): SEHNR, FQNEAQ (reference sequence). The source of the sample is a study of shared clonotypes between healthy human individuals. Study outcomes and limitations: Sequencing of the sorted subsets was shown by rarefaction to be incomplete despite large depth. Among donors, sharing of clonotypes was expected to be affected by sequencing depth.

The input for sorted-subset replicate PCRs was 200 ng DNA, about 30,000 T cell genomes. Assay: immunoSEQ multiplex PCR; the TCRdb copy retains only in-frame clones and omits some. The data show about 2 million clones, 95% seen once. The chain carries TRBV7-9 and TRBJ1-1; 12 bases fit TRBD1. This receptor was identified in a man between 18 and 35 years old in good health. The sample consisted of naive CD4+ T cells sorted from blood. Subset described: CD45RA+ positively selected. The CDR3 nucleotides are TGTGCCAGCGGGACAGGGGGCTCTGAAGCTTTCTTT. Translated, it gives CASGTGGSEAFF. Based on the CDR3 plus reference TRBV7-9 and TRBJ1-1, the full variable domain is DTGVSQNPRHKITKRGQNVTFRCDPISEHNRLYWYRQTLGQGPEFLTYFQNEAQLEKSRLLSDRFSAERPKGSFSTLEIQRTEQGDSAMYLCASGTGGSEAFFGQGTRLTVV.